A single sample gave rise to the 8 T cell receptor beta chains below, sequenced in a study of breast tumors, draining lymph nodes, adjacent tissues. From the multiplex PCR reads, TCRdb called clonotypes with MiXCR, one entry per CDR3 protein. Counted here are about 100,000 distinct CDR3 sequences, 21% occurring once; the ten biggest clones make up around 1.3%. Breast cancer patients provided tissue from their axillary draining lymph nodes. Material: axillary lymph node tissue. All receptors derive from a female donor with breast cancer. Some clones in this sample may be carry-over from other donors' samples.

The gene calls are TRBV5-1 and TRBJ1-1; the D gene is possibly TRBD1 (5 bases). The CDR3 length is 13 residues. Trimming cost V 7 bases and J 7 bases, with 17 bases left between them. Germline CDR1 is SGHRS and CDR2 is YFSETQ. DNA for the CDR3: TGCGCCAGCCAAACCGACAGAAGCTTTGAAGCTTTCTTT. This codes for CASQTDRSFEAFF.

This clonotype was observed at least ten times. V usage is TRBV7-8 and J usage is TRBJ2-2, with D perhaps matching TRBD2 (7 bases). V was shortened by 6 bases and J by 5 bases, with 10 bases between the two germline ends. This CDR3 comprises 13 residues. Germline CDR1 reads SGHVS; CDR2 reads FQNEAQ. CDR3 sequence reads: CASRRGGTGELFF. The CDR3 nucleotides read TGTGCCAGCAGGAGGGGGGGAACCGGGGAGCTGTTTTTT.

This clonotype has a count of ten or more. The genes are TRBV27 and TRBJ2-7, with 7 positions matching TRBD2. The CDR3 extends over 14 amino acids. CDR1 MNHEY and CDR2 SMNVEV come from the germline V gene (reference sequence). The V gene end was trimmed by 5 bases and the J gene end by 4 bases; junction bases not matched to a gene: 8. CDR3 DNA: TGTGCCAGCAGTCGGCAGGAGGGAGGGTACGAGCAGTACTTC. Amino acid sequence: CASSRQEGGYEQYF.

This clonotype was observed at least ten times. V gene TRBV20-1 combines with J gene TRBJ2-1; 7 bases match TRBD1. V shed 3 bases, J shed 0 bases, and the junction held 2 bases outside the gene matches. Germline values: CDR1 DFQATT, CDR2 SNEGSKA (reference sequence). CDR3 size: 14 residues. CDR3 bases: TGCAGTGCTAGCGGGGACAGCTCCTACAATGAGCAGTTCTTC. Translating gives CSASGDSSYNEQFF.

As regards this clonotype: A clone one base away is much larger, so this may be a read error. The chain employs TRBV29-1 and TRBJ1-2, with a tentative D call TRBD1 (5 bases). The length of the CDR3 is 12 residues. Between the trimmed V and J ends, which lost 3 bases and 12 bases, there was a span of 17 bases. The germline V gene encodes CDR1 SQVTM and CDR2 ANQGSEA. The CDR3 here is CSVDRQGGDHTF. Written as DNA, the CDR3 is TGCAGCGTTGATCGGCAGGGAGGGGACCACACCTTC.

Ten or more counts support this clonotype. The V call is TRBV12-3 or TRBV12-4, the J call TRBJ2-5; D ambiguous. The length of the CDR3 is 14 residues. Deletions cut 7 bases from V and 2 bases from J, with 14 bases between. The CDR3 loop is CASTLAVGQETQYF. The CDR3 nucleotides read TGTGCCAGCACCTTAGCCGTGGGACAAGAGACCCAGTACTTC.

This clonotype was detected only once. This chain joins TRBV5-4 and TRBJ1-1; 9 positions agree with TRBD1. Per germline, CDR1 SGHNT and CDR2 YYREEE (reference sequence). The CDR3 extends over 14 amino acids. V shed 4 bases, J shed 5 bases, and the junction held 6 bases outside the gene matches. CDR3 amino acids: CASSRGQGGTEAFF. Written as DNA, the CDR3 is TGTGCCAGCAGCAGGGGACAGGGAGGAACTGAAGCTTTCTTT.

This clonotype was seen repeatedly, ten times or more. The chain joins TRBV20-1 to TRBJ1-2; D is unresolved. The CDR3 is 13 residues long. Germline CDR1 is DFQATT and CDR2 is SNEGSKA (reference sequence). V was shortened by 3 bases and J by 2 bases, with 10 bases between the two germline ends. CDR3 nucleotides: TGCAGTGCTAGCCTGGACGGAAACTATGGCTACACCTTC. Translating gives CSASLDGNYGYTF.